The 16 T cell receptor beta chains reported below all come from one sample, sequenced in a study of T cells after yellow fever vaccination. TCRdb ran MiXCR on the 5' RACE reads and lists one entry per CDR3 protein. Here the sample spans around 180,000 distinct CDR3 sequences, 6.2% being singletons. The specimen was CD4+ T cells sorted from PBMCs, collected on the day of the first yellow fever vaccination. The origin of the receptors is a man between 18 and 29 years old who received the YFV17D yellow fever vaccine.

The CDR3 DNA reads as TGCGCCAGCGCGTTGGGACAGTTAAGCACAGATACGCAGTATTTT. Encoded protein: CASALGQLSTDTQYF. This chain links TRBV5-1 with TRBJ2-3; TRBD1 matches 7 bases. The V segment lost 7 bases and the J segment 0 bases; nucleotides outside the gene matches: 8. The CDR3 is 15 amino acids. Germline V gene lookup returns CDR1 SGHRS and CDR2 YFSETQ.

This clonotype was observed many times. J is TRBJ1-2 and V is TRBV29-1, with D unclear. CDR1 is SQVTM and CDR2 is ANQGSEA in the germline V gene. The CDR3 sequence is 13 residues long. V was shortened by 1 base and J by 8 bases, with 14 bases between the two germline ends. The CDR3 sequence: CSVEGTSSTGYTF. CDR3 in DNA: TGCAGCGTTGAAGGGACCAGTTCGACCGGCTACACCTTC.

DNA for the CDR3: TGTGCCAGTAGGCCCGGGACAGGGAAAAAATTATGGAATGGCTACACCTTC. This gives the protein CASRPGTGKKLWNGYTF. The V call is TRBV19, the J call TRBJ1-2, with 9 positions matching TRBD1. With 6 bases clipped from V and 6 bases from J, the junction kept 17 bases outside the gene matches. Germline CDR1 reads LNHDA; CDR2 reads SQIVND (reference sequence). The CDR3 covers 17 residues.

Many counts were recorded for this clonotype. This chain uses TRBV4-2 with TRBJ2-5; 12 bases are a match to TRBD2. CDR3 length equals 15 residues. From germline, CDR1 is LGHNA and CDR2 YNFKEQ. After removal of 4 bases from V and 10 bases from J, the junction contained 10 bases not matched to a gene. Here the CDR3 DNA reads TGTGCCAGCAGCCTCCGACTAGCGGGGGACCCCATCCAGTACTTC. Translation: CASSLRLAGDPIQYF.

The chain recombines TRBV7-2 with TRBJ2-5; 8 bases match TRBD1. J was trimmed by 5 bases and V by 5 bases; bases with no gene match: 4. This CDR3 contains 13 residues. CDR1 is SGHTA and CDR2 is FQGNSA in the germline V gene. The CDR3 protein is CASSGQGWETQYF. The CDR3, as DNA: TGTGCCAGCAGCGGACAGGGTTGGGAGACCCAGTACTTC.

Regarding this clonotype: Just one base apart from a much larger clone, this may be a read error. The rearrangement joins TRBV7-9 to TRBJ2-7, with 8 bases identical to TRBD2. This CDR3 is 15 amino acids long. CDR1 is SEHNR and CDR2 is FQNEAQ in the germline V gene (reference sequence). The trim removed 5 bases at V and 7 bases at J, leaving 13 bases unmatched. In DNA form, the CDR3 reads TGTGCCAGCAGCCGACCTTCGGGAGGGGTGAGGGAGCAGTACTTC. This codes for CASSRPSGGVREQYF.

This clonotype has a count of ten or more. This chain connects TRBV12-3 or TRBV12-4 to TRBJ2-1; D not certain. The germline V and J ends were trimmed by 3 bases and 4 bases, with 7 bases remaining between them. This CDR3 contains 13 residues. The CDR3 loop is CASSFDGYNEQFF. CDR3 nucleotide sequence: TGTGCCAGCAGTTTCGACGGGTACAATGAGCAGTTCTTC.

This clonotype was recorded many times. The gene calls are TRBV7-6 and TRBJ2-2, with D uncertain. V dropped 2 bases and J dropped 6 bases, with 10 bases sitting between them. Per the germline V gene, CDR1 is SGHVS and CDR2 is FNYEAQ. The length of the CDR3 is 14 residues. The CDR3 region is CASSLPNTPGELFF. The CDR3 DNA reads TGTGCCAGCAGCTTACCTAATACCCCCGGGGAGCTGTTTTTT.

This clonotype has at least ten counts. V and J are TRBV20-1 and TRBJ2-7; D is unclear. The CDR3 runs 12 residues. The germline gives CDR1 DFQATT, CDR2 SNEGSKA (reference sequence). V lost 0 bases and J lost 12, with 15 bases in between. The CDR3 here is CSARDGSASWYV. Written as DNA, the CDR3 is TGCAGTGCTAGAGATGGCAGCGCCTCTTGGTACGTC.

This chain uses TRBV20-1 with TRBJ1-3; 8 nucleotides line up with TRBD1. Germline CDR1 is DFQATT and CDR2 is SNEGSKA (reference sequence). The V segment lost 0 bases and the J segment 8 bases; nucleotides outside the gene matches: 6. CDR3 length: 14 amino acids. The CDR3 DNA reads as TGCAGTGCTAGAGATCCAGGGGGCGCGGACACCATATATTTT. Its translation is CSARDPGGADTIYF.

CDR3 amino acids: CASSAGWGSEETQYF. For the CDR3, the DNA is TGTGCCAGCAGCGCGGGTTGGGGGAGTGAAGAGACCCAGTACTTC. This chain uses TRBV5-6 with TRBJ2-5; D is perhaps TRBD1 or TRBD2 (5 bases each). Per the germline V gene, CDR1 is SGHDT and CDR2 is YYEEEE. V was trimmed by 4 bases and J by 3 bases, leaving 16 bases between them. The CDR3 is 15 amino acids.

With respect to this clonotype: A much larger clone lies a single base off, so this may be a read error. The V and J genes are TRBV20-1 and TRBJ1-2; D is unclear. The CDR3 totals 13 residues. In germline, CDR1 is DFQATT, CDR2 SNEGSKA (reference sequence). Trimming left V 3 bases short and J 4 bases short, with 12 bases between. CDR3 protein: CSARDSPLYGYTF. The CDR3 DNA follows: TGCAGTGCTAGGGACTCACCTCTCTATGGCTACACCTTC.

This clonotype came up many times. The chain links TRBV12-3 or TRBV12-4 to TRBJ2-1; 7 nucleotides agree with TRBD2. The CDR3 extends over 16 amino acids. Trimming took 5 bases from V and 7 from J; bases not matched to a gene: 14. CDR3 amino acids: CASSPLWAGEQNEQFF. The CDR3, as DNA: TGTGCCAGCAGTCCTCTGTGGGCGGGGGAGCAGAATGAGCAGTTCTTC.

This clonotype appeared many times. The DNA for the CDR3 is TGTGCCAGCAGCGTAGGGGTGGGCGAAAAAAACATTCAGTACTTC. Amino acid sequence: CASSVGVGEKNIQYF. The chain couples TRBV9 to TRBJ2-4; D unresolved. V was cut by 0 bases and J by 4 bases, with 11 bases left in between. This CDR3 spans 15 amino acids. Germline V gene sequence: CDR1 SGDLS, CDR2 YYNGEE.

This clonotype was picked up many times. V usage is TRBV5-1 and J usage is TRBJ1-1; D ambiguous. CDR1 is SGHRS, CDR2 YFSETQ, per germline. Trimming took 4 bases from V and 1 from J, leaving 11 bases between them. The CDR3 totals 14 residues. This CDR3 reads CASSIAGANTEAFF. The CDR3 DNA is TGCGCCAGCAGCATCGCGGGAGCGAACACTGAAGCTTTCTTT. Full variable domain (remainder filled in from reference TRBV5-1 and TRBJ1-1): KAGVTQTPRYLIKTRGQQVTLSCSPISGHRSVSWYQQTPGQGLQFLFEYFSETQRNKGNFPGRFSGRQFSNSRSEMNVSTLELGDSALYLCASSIAGANTEAFFGQGTRLTVV.

This clonotype was detected ten times or more. The rearrangement uses TRBV5-1 and TRBJ1-1, with a weak D call TRBD1 (6 bases). The germline V and J ends were trimmed by 3 bases and 1 base, with 10 bases remaining between them. CDR3 size: 14 residues. The germline gives CDR1 SGHRS, CDR2 YFSETQ. The CDR3 loop reads CASSSQGRNTEAFF. The CDR3 DNA sequence: TGCGCCAGCAGCTCACAGGGTCGGAACACTGAAGCTTTCTTT.